A selection of T cell receptor beta chains follows, all from one sample in a study of T-cell memory formation after mild COVID-19. TCRdb recomputed calls from the 5' RACE reads with MiXCR, one row per CDR3 protein. The data hold over 350,000 distinct CDR3 sequences, with 24% observed a single time. Sequences were obtained from PBMCs or a T cell subset sorted from them (not recorded which). The receptors come from an adult woman who had mild COVID-19 (a few samples of this study predate the infection). Cell type and time point are not known. CDR3s include the opening cysteine and the closing phenylalanine or tryptophan. A D gene is named only where the DNA matches it firmly. Expanded clones are given a class, and other clones once, few, many or no size at all.

abundance: NA
v_gene: TRBV6-2/TRBV6-3
j_gene: TRBJ2-1
d_gene: TRBD2
len: 16
CDR3aa: CASSPIAGDQNNEQFF
CDR3nt: TGTGCCAGCAGTCCTATAGCGGGAGACCAGAACAATGAGCAGTTCTTC

abundance: few
v_gene: TRBV4-3
j_gene: TRBJ2-5
d_gene: NA
len: 14
CDR3aa: CASSQVGQGETQYF
CDR3nt: TGCGCCAGCAGCCAAGTGGGCCAGGGGGAGACCCAGTACTTC

abundance: NA
v_gene: TRBV3-1
j_gene: TRBJ2-7
d_gene: NA
len: 12
CDR3aa: CASSQMRSEQYF
CDR3nt: TGTGCCAGCAGCCAAATGAGGAGCGAGCAGTACTTC

abundance: few
v_gene: TRBV7-8
j_gene: TRBJ2-1
d_gene: TRBD2
len: 16
CDR3aa: CASSFPGLAGHNEQFF
CDR3nt: TGTGCCAGCAGCTTCCCTGGACTAGCGGGACACAATGAGCAGTTCTTC

abundance: few
v_gene: TRBV6-2/TRBV6-3
j_gene: TRBJ1-4
d_gene: NA
len: 15
CDR3aa: CASRTTGATNEKLFF
CDR3nt: TGTGCCAGCAGAACGACAGGAGCAACTAATGAAAAACTGTTTTTT

abundance: few
v_gene: TRBV7-8
j_gene: TRBJ2-1
d_gene: TRBD2
len: 16
CDR3aa: CASSLAAGTSIREQFF
CDR3nt: TGTGCCAGCAGCTTAGCAGCCGGGACTAGCATTAGAGAGCAGTTCTTC

abundance: NA
v_gene: TRBV20-1
j_gene: TRBJ1-1
d_gene: NA
len: 11
CDR3aa: CSARVGVEAFF
CDR3nt: TGCAGTGCTAGAGTTGGGGTGGAAGCTTTCTTT

abundance: once
v_gene: TRBV18
j_gene: TRBJ2-1
d_gene: NA
len: 14
CDR3aa: CASSGSGGLNEQFF
CDR3nt: TGTGCCAGCTCAGGGTCGGGGGGCCTCAATGAGCAGTTCTTC

abundance: few
v_gene: TRBV7-2
j_gene: TRBJ1-1
d_gene: TRBD1
len: 15
CDR3aa: CASSLQGQVGTEAFF
CDR3nt: TGTGCCAGCAGCCTACAGGGACAGGTCGGGACTGAAGCTTTCTTT

abundance: many
v_gene: TRBV5-4
j_gene: TRBJ1-1
d_gene: NA
len: 14
CDR3aa: CASSLARANTEAFF
CDR3nt: TGTGCCAGCAGCTTGGCCAGGGCGAACACTGAAGCTTTCTTT

abundance: once
v_gene: TRBV20-1
j_gene: TRBJ2-2
d_gene: TRBD2
len: 20
CDR3aa: CSARDGGGAIAGPGTGELFF
CDR3nt: TGCAGTGCTAGAGACGGGGGGGGCGCAATAGCGGGACCGGGCACCGGGGAGCTGTTTTTT

abundance: many
v_gene: TRBV15
j_gene: TRBJ2-7
d_gene: TRBD2
len: 14
CDR3aa: CATSPTGLAGEQYF
CDR3nt: TGTGCCACCAGCCCGACGGGACTAGCGGGCGAGCAGTACTTC

abundance: NA
v_gene: TRBV7-8
j_gene: TRBJ2-2
d_gene: TRBD1
len: 18
CDR3aa: CASSLRQGTGVVPGELFF
CDR3nt: TGTGCCAGCAGCTTACGACAGGGGACCGGTGTAGTACCCGGGGAGCTGTTTTTT

abundance: many
v_gene: TRBV29-1
j_gene: TRBJ2-1
d_gene: TRBD2
len: 13
CDR3aa: CSVSSGTRNEQFF
CDR3nt: TGCAGCGTCTCTAGCGGGACGAGGAATGAGCAGTTCTTC

abundance: NA
v_gene: TRBV29-1
j_gene: TRBJ2-1
d_gene: TRBD2
len: 16
CDR3aa: CSVEGLAVSSYNEQFF
CDR3nt: TGCAGCGTTGAGGGACTAGCGGTTAGCTCCTACAATGAGCAGTTCTTC

abundance: many
v_gene: TRBV18
j_gene: TRBJ2-1
d_gene: TRBD1
len: 18
CDR3aa: CASSPRRPGQGAGNEQFF
CDR3nt: TGTGCCAGCTCACCGAGGCGCCCGGGACAGGGGGCGGGTAATGAGCAGTTCTTC

abundance: few
v_gene: TRBV7-2
j_gene: TRBJ2-3
d_gene: NA
len: 16
CDR3aa: CASSLVSRTFTDTQYF
CDR3nt: TGTGCCAGCAGCTTAGTCTCCCGGACATTCACAGATACGCAGTATTTT

abundance: NA
v_gene: TRBV7-9
j_gene: TRBJ2-2
d_gene: TRBD2
len: 16
CDR3aa: CASSLIGTSIRGELFF
CDR3nt: TGTGCCAGCAGCCTGATAGGGACTAGCATTCGAGGGGAGCTGTTTTTT

abundance: NA
v_gene: TRBV11-2
j_gene: TRBJ2-3
d_gene: NA
len: 17
CDR3aa: CASSLDRSGLVSETQYF
CDR3nt: TGTGCCAGCAGCTTAGATCGCAGCGGATTAGTCTCGGAAACGCAGTATTTT

abundance: NA
v_gene: TRBV20-1
j_gene: TRBJ2-1
d_gene: NA
len: 13
CDR3aa: CSARRARNNEQFF
CDR3nt: TGCAGTGCTAGGAGGGCCAGGAACAATGAGCAGTTCTTC

abundance: NA
v_gene: TRBV2
j_gene: TRBJ2-1
d_gene: NA
len: 16
CDR3aa: CASSGGRGKSYNEQFF
CDR3nt: TGTGCCAGCAGTGGGGGCCGGGGGAAGTCCTACAATGAGCAGTTCTTC

abundance: NA
v_gene: TRBV24-1
j_gene: TRBJ2-2
d_gene: TRBD2
len: 17
CDR3aa: CATSELSGGANTGELFF
CDR3nt: TGTGCCACCAGTGAGCTTAGCGGGGGGGCGAACACCGGGGAGCTGTTTTTT

abundance: few
v_gene: TRBV29-1
j_gene: TRBJ2-1
d_gene: TRBD2
len: 18
CDR3aa: CSISAMTSTSGKFNEQFF
CDR3nt: TGCAGCATTTCAGCCATGACCAGCACTAGCGGGAAATTTAATGAGCAGTTCTTC

abundance: NA
v_gene: TRBV30
j_gene: TRBJ2-7
d_gene: TRBD1
len: 13
CDR3aa: CAWKVDRGPGQYF
CDR3nt: TGTGCCTGGAAAGTTGACAGGGGGCCGGGGCAGTACTTC

abundance: few
v_gene: TRBV29-1
j_gene: TRBJ2-7
d_gene: TRBD2
len: 14
CDR3aa: CSVELAGTAYEQYF
CDR3nt: TGCAGCGTTGAACTAGCGGGGACCGCCTACGAGCAGTACTTC

abundance: NA
v_gene: TRBV18
j_gene: TRBJ1-1
d_gene: NA
len: 16
CDR3aa: CASSTFVEIPNTEAFF
CDR3nt: TGTGCCAGCTCAACCTTTGTCGAGATTCCGAACACTGAAGCTTTCTTT

abundance: NA
v_gene: TRBV7-2
j_gene: TRBJ2-3
d_gene: NA
len: 15
CDR3aa: CASSPNIILPDTQYF
CDR3nt: TGTGCCAGCAGCCCAAATATCATCCTCCCCGATACGCAGTATTTT

abundance: NA
v_gene: TRBV6-5
j_gene: TRBJ1-2
d_gene: NA
len: 16
CDR3aa: CASSNDGGRRNYGYTF
CDR3nt: TGTGCCAGCAGTAATGACGGGGGGCGGCGTAACTATGGCTACACCTTC

abundance: many
v_gene: TRBV5-1
j_gene: TRBJ2-2
d_gene: NA
len: 12
CDR3aa: CASSLVAGELFF
CDR3nt: TGCGCCAGCAGCTTGGTTGCCGGGGAGCTGTTTTTT

abundance: once
v_gene: TRBV10-3
j_gene: TRBJ1-1
d_gene: NA
len: 14
CDR3aa: CAIRFRDANTEAFF
CDR3nt: TGTGCCATCAGGTTCAGAGACGCGAACACTGAAGCTTTCTTT

abundance: few
v_gene: TRBV12-3/TRBV12-4
j_gene: TRBJ2-5
d_gene: TRBD1
len: 17
CDR3aa: CASSPNPGTGWQETQYF
CDR3nt: TGTGCCAGCAGCCCTAACCCCGGGACAGGGTGGCAAGAGACCCAGTACTTC

abundance: NA
v_gene: TRBV11-2
j_gene: TRBJ2-7
d_gene: TRBD1
len: 12
CDR3aa: CASSMEGQGKYF
CDR3nt: TGTGCCAGCAGCATGGAGGGACAGGGGAAGTACTTC

abundance: NA
v_gene: TRBV7-2
j_gene: TRBJ2-2
d_gene: TRBD2
len: 16
CDR3aa: CASSLAGLAATGELFF
CDR3nt: TGTGCCAGCAGCTTAGCAGGCCTAGCGGCCACCGGGGAGCTGTTTTTT

abundance: few
v_gene: TRBV12-3/TRBV12-4
j_gene: TRBJ1-1
d_gene: NA
len: 15
CDR3aa: CASSFGVEKGTEAFF
CDR3nt: TGTGCCAGCAGTTTTGGAGTAGAGAAGGGGACTGAAGCTTTCTTT

abundance: NA
v_gene: TRBV20-1
j_gene: TRBJ2-1
d_gene: NA
len: 14
CDR3aa: CSARGGQGYNEQFF
CDR3nt: TGCAGTGCTAGAGGGGGGCAGGGCTACAATGAGCAGTTCTTC

abundance: NA
v_gene: TRBV7-2
j_gene: TRBJ2-3
d_gene: TRBD2
len: 18
CDR3aa: CASSLMGRAGGSADTQYF
CDR3nt: TGTGCCAGCAGCTTAATGGGTCGGGCGGGAGGTTCCGCAGATACGCAGTATTTT

abundance: NA
v_gene: TRBV7-9
j_gene: TRBJ2-5
d_gene: TRBD1
len: 17
CDR3aa: CASSPNRQGKTQETQYF
CDR3nt: TGTGCCAGCAGCCCGAACCGACAGGGAAAAACTCAAGAGACCCAGTACTTC

abundance: NA
v_gene: TRBV20-1
j_gene: TRBJ2-5
d_gene: NA
len: 14
CDR3aa: CSAADRDGQETQYF
CDR3nt: TGCAGTGCTGCCGACCGGGACGGACAAGAGACCCAGTACTTC

abundance: NA
v_gene: TRBV5-1
j_gene: TRBJ2-7
d_gene: TRBD1
len: 13
CDR3aa: CASSKPGQNEQYF
CDR3nt: TGCGCCAGCAGCAAGCCGGGACAGAACGAGCAGTACTTC

abundance: few
v_gene: TRBV27
j_gene: TRBJ2-1
d_gene: TRBD1
len: 14
CDR3aa: CASREDRGVIEQFF
CDR3nt: TGTGCCAGCAGAGAGGACAGGGGTGTGATTGAGCAGTTCTTC

abundance: few
v_gene: TRBV12-3/TRBV12-4
j_gene: TRBJ1-1
d_gene: TRBD1
len: 16
CDR3aa: CASSLDPGQMNTEAFF
CDR3nt: TGTGCCAGCAGTTTAGATCCGGGACAGATGAACACTGAAGCTTTCTTT

abundance: many
v_gene: TRBV12-3/TRBV12-4
j_gene: TRBJ1-1
d_gene: NA
len: 14
CDR3aa: CASSFDSLNTEAFF
CDR3nt: TGTGCCAGCAGCTTTGACAGCTTAAACACTGAAGCTTTCTTT

abundance: few
v_gene: TRBV20-1
j_gene: TRBJ1-5
d_gene: TRBD1
len: 13
CDR3aa: CSARPDRVQPQHF
CDR3nt: TGCAGTGCTCGCCCGGACAGGGTGCAGCCCCAGCATTTT

abundance: NA
v_gene: TRBV24-1
j_gene: TRBJ1-5
d_gene: NA
len: 16
CDR3aa: CATSDHKGGSNQPRHF
CDR3nt: TGTGCCACCAGTGACCATAAAGGGGGGAGCAATCAGCCCCGGCATTTT

abundance: few
v_gene: TRBV7-2
j_gene: TRBJ2-5
d_gene: NA
len: 15
CDR3aa: CASSSYGTRGETQYF
CDR3nt: TGTGCCAGCAGCTCTTACGGGACAAGGGGAGAGACCCAGTACTTC

abundance: few
v_gene: TRBV9
j_gene: TRBJ2-1
d_gene: TRBD2
len: 14
CDR3aa: CASSGTSGAHEQFF
CDR3nt: TGTGCCAGCAGCGGGACTAGCGGGGCCCATGAGCAGTTCTTC

abundance: NA
v_gene: TRBV7-8
j_gene: TRBJ2-7
d_gene: TRBD2
len: 14
CDR3aa: CASSQGGLAYEQYF
CDR3nt: TGTGCCAGCAGCCAGGGGGGACTAGCGTACGAGCAGTACTTC

abundance: NA
v_gene: TRBV6-5
j_gene: TRBJ1-3
d_gene: NA
len: 17
CDR3aa: CASSQGPGPLSGNTIYF
CDR3nt: TGTGCCAGCAGCCAGGGACCGGGACCACTCTCTGGAAACACCATATATTTT

abundance: NA
v_gene: TRBV5-1
j_gene: TRBJ1-1
d_gene: NA
len: 15
CDR3aa: CASSTRGGGDTEAFF
CDR3nt: TGCGCCAGCAGCACCCGAGGAGGAGGGGACACTGAAGCTTTCTTT

abundance: few
v_gene: TRBV7-7
j_gene: TRBJ2-1
d_gene: NA
len: 14
CDR3aa: CASSPGHSYNEQFF
CDR3nt: TGTGCCAGCAGCCCAGGACACTCCTACAATGAGCAGTTCTTC

abundance: NA
v_gene: TRBV9
j_gene: TRBJ2-7
d_gene: TRBD2
len: 16
CDR3aa: CASSGRAGGKSYEQYF
CDR3nt: TGTGCCAGCAGCGGCCGGGCGGGAGGAAAGTCCTACGAGCAGTACTTC

abundance: NA
v_gene: TRBV12-3/TRBV12-4
j_gene: TRBJ2-1
d_gene: NA
len: 17
CDR3aa: CASSPRHKGSSYNEQFF
CDR3nt: TGTGCCAGCAGTCCCCGCCATAAGGGGAGCTCCTACAATGAGCAGTTCTTC

abundance: NA
v_gene: TRBV20-1
j_gene: TRBJ2-7
d_gene: TRBD1
len: 13
CDR3aa: CSAGRTGPYEQYF
CDR3nt: TGCAGTGCGGGAAGGACAGGCCCTTACGAGCAGTACTTC